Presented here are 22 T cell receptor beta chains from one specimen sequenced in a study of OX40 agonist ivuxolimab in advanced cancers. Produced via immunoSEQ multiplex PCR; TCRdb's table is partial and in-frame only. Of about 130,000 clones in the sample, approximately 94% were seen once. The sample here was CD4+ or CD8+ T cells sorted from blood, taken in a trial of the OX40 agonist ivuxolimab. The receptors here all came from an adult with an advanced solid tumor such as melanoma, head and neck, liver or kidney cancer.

The DNA of the CDR3 is TGTGCCAGCAGCAGAATCTCGGGGACTAGCGGTAAAGAGACCCAGTACTTC. Protein product: CASSRISGTSGKETQYF. The rearrangement joins TRBV7-2 to TRBJ2-5; 11 bases line up with TRBD2. CDR3 size: 17 residues. From germline, CDR1 is SGHTA and CDR2 FQGNSA. J was trimmed by 3 bases and V by 5 bases; bases with no gene match: 11.

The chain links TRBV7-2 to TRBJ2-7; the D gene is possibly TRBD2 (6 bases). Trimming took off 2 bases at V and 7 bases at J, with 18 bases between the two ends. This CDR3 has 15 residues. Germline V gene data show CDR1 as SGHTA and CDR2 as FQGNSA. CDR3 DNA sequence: TGTGCCAGCAGCTTATCCGGGAGCCCCTTGCGGGAGCAGTACTTC. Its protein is CASSLSGSPLREQYF.

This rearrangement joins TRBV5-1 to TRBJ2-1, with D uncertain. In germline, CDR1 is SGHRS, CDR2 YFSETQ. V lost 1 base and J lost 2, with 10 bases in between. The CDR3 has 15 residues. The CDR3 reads CASSLSLGPYNEQFF. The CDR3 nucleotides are TGCGCCAGCAGCTTGAGTCTCGGGCCCTACAATGAGCAGTTCTTC. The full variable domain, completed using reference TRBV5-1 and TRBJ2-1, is KAGVTQTPRYLIKTRGQQVTLSCSPISGHRSVSWYQQTPGQGLQFLFEYFSETQRNKGNFPGRFSGRQFSNSRSEMNVSTLELGDSALYLCASSLSLGPYNEQFFGPGTRLTVL.

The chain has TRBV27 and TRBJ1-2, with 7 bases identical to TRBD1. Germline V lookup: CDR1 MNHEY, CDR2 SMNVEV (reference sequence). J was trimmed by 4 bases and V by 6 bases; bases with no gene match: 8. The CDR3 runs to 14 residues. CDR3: CASSPQGSAYGYTF. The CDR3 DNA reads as TGTGCCAGCAGCCCACAGGGGTCGGCCTATGGCTACACCTTC.

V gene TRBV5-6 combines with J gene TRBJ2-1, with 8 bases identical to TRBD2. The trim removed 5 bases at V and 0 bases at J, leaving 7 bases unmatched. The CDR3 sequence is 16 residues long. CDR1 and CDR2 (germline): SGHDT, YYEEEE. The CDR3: CASRLSGALSYNEQFF. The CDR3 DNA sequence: TGTGCCAGCAGACTTAGCGGGGCGCTCTCCTACAATGAGCAGTTCTTC.

CDR3 loop: CASSAPGGYTF. CDR3 nucleotide sequence: TGTGCCAGCAGCGCCCCTGGGGGCTACACCTTC. The chain has TRBV9 and TRBJ1-2; D not certain. V dropped 3 bases and J dropped 8 bases, with 8 bases sitting between them. The germline gives CDR1 SGDLS, CDR2 YYNGEE. CDR3 length equals 11 residues.

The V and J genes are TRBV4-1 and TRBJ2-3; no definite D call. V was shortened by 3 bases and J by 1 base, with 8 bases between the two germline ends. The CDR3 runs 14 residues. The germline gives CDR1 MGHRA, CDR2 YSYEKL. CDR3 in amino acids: CASSQTRGTDTQYF. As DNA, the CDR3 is TGCGCCAGCAGCCAGACACGAGGCACAGATACGCAGTATTTT.

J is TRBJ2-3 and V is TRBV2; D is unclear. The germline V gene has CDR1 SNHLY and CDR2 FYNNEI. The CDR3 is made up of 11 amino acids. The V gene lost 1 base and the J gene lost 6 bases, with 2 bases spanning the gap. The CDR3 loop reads CASSEGDTQYF. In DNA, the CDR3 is TGTGCCAGCAGTGAAGGGGATACGCAGTATTTT.

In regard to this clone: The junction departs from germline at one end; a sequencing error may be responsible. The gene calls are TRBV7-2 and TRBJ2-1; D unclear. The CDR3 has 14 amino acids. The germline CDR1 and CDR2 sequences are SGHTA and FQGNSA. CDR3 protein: CASSLGQAYKEQFF. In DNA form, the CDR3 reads TGTGCCAGCAGCTTAGGGCAGGCCTACAAAGAGCAGTTCTTC.

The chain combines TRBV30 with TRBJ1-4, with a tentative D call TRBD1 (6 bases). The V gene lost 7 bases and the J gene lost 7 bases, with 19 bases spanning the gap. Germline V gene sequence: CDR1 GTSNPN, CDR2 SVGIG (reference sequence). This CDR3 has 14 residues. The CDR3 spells CASGWGGAVEKLFF. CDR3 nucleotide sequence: TGTGCCTCGGGTTGGGGGGGCGCAGTTGAAAAACTGTTTTTT.

CDR3 protein: CASKPRTESQPQHF. The CDR3 DNA reads as TGTGCCAGCAAACCGAGGACAGAAAGTCAGCCCCAGCATTTT. The chain carries TRBV6-5 and TRBJ1-5; perhaps TRBD1 as D (6 bases). The V end lost 7 bases, the J end lost 6 bases, and 16 bases lay between the germline ends. This CDR3 is 14 amino acids long. Germline CDR1 is MNHEY and CDR2 is SVGAGI.

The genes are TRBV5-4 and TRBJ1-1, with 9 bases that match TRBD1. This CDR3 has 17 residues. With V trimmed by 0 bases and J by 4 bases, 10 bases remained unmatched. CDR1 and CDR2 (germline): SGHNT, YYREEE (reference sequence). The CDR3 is CASSLGPGQGIGTEAFF. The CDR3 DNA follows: TGTGCCAGCAGCTTGGGTCCTGGACAGGGGATTGGCACTGAAGCTTTCTTT.

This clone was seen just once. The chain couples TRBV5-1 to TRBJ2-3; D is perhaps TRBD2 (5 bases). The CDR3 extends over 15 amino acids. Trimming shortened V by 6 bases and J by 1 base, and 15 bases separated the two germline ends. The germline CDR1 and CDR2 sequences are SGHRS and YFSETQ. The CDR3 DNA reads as TGCGCCAGCACCCGAGGGCAGTCGGGCACAGATACGCAGTATTTT. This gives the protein CASTRGQSGTDTQYF.

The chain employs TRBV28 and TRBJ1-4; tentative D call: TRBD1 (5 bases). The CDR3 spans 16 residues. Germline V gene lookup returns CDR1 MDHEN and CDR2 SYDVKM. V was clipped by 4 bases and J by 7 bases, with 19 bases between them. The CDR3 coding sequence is TGTGCCAGCAGTTCACAAGGGGCGGGATTGGGTGAAAAACTGTTTTTT. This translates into CASSSQGAGLGEKLFF.

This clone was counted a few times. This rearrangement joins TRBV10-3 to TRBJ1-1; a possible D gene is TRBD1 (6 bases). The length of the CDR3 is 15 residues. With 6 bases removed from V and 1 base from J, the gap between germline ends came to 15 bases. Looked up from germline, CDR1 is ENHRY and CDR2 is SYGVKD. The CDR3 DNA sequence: TGTGCCATCAGGGGGGGCCAGGGAAGGAACACTGAAGCTTTCTTT. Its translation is CAIRGGQGRNTEAFF.

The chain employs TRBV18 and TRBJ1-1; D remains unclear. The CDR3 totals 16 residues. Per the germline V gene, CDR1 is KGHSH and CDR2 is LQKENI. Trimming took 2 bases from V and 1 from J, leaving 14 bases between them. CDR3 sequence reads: CASSPNSGQTNTEAFF. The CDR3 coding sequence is TGTGCCAGCTCACCAAATTCCGGTCAGACGAACACTGAAGCTTTCTTT. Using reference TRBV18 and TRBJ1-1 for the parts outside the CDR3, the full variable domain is NAGVMQNPRHLVRRRGQEARLRCSPMKGHSHVYWYRQLPEEGLKFMVYLQKENIIDESGMPKERFSAEFPKEGPSILRIQQVVRGDSAAYFCASSPNSGQTNTEAFFGQGTRLTVV.

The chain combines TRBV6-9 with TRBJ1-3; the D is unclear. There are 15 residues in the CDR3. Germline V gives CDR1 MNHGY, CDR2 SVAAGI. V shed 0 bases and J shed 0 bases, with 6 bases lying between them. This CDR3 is CASSYSSASGNTIYF. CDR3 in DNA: TGTGCCAGCAGTTATTCTTCCGCCTCTGGAAACACCATATATTTT.

This CDR3 is CASSDLQDATDTQYF. For the CDR3, the DNA is TGCGCCAGCAGTGATCTCCAGGATGCCACAGATACGCAGTATTTT. V usage is TRBV10-1 and J usage is TRBJ2-3; D call uncertain. V was cut by 3 bases and J by 2 bases, with 12 bases left in between. This CDR3 has 15 amino acids. CDR1 and CDR2 from the germline V gene are WNHNN and SYGVQD (reference sequence).

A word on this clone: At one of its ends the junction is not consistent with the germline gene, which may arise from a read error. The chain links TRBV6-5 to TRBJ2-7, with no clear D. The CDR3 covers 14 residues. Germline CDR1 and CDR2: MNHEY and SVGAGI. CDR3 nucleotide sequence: TGTGCCACCCATCCTCGGCGGAATCCCTACAAGCAGTACTTC. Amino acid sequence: CATHPRRNPYKQYF.

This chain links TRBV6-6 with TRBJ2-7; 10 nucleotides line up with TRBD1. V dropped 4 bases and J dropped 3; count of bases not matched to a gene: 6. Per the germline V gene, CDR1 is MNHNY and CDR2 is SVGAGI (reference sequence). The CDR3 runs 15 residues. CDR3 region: CASSSRDRGHYEQYF. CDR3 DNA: TGTGCCAGCAGTTCCCGGGACAGGGGTCACTACGAGCAGTACTTC.

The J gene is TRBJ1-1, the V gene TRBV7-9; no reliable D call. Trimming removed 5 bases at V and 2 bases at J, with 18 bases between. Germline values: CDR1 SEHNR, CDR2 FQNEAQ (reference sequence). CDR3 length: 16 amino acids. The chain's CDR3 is CASSPRGSRINTEAFF. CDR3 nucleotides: TGTGCCAGCAGCCCAAGAGGATCCAGGATCAACACTGAAGCTTTCTTT.

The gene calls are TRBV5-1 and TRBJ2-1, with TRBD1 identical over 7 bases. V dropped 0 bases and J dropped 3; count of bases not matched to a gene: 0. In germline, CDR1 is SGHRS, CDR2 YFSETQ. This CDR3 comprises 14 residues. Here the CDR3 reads CASSLGQGYNEQFF. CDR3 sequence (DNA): TGCGCCAGCAGCTTGGGACAGGGCTACAATGAGCAGTTCTTC.